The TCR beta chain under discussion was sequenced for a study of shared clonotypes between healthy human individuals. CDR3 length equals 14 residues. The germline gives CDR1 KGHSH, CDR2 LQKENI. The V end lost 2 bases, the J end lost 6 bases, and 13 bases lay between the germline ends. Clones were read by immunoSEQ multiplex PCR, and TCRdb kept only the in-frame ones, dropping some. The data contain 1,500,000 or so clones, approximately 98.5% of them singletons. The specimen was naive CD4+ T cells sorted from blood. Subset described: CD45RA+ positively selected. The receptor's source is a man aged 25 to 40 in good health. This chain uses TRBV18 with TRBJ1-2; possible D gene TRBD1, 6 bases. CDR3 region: CASSPLGGPDGYTF. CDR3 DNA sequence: TGTGCCAGCTCACCATTGGGGGGGCCCGATGGCTACACCTTC.